The TCR beta chain under discussion was sequenced for a study of T cells after yellow fever vaccination. General study results and limits: One caveat is that FACS-sorted repertoires could contain abundant clonotypes contaminating from the bulk population. Relatively few clonotypes were ones that appeared in both CD4 and CD8 compartments. The study re-detected most primary-vaccination clones after the booster (around 96% CD4, around 90% CD8).

A 5'RACE template-switching step, the method used to make TCR cDNA, added a universal primer site and UMIs. One entry per CDR3 protein results from TCRdb running MiXCR on the 5' RACE reads. The sample lists approximately 240,000 distinct CDR3 sequences; approximately 3.5% were seen once. Trimming removed 4 bases at V and 3 bases at J, with 12 bases between. Germline lookup yields CDR1 SGHTA and CDR2 FQGNSA. CDR3 length: 14 amino acids. This clonotype has ten or more counts. Its specificity is not known. This TCR was recovered from a man between 18 and 35 years old who received the YFV17D yellow fever vaccine. Here the sequenced sample was PBMCs, taken 15 days after the yellow fever booster vaccination. This chain joins TRBV7-2 and TRBJ2-5; D possibly corresponds to TRBD2 (6 bases). The CDR3 here is CASSSSGGKETQYF. CDR3 bases: TGTGCCAGCAGCTCGTCTGGGGGGAAAGAGACCCAGTACTTC.